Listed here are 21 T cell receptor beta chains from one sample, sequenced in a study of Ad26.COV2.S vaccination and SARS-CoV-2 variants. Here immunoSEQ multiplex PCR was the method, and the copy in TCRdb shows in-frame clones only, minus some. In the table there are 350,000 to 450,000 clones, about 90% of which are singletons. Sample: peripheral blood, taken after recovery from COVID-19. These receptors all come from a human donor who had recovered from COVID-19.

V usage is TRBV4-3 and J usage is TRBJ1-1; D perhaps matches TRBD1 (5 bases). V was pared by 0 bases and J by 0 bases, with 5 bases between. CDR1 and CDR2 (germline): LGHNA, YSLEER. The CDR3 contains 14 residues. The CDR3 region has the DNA TGCGCCAGCAGCCAAGACAGGGTGAACACTGAAGCTTTCTTT. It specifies CASSQDRVNTEAFF.

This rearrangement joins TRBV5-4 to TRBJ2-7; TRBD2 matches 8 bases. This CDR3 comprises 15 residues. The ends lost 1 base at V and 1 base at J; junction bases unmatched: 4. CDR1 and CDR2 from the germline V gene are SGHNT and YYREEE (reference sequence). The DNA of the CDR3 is TGTGCCAGCAGCTTGCGGGGGGGGAGATCCTACGAGCAGTACTTC. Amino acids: CASSLRGGRSYEQYF. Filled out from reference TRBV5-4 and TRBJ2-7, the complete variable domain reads ETGVTQSPTHLIKTRGQQVTLRCSSQSGHNTVSWYQQALGQGPQFIFQYYREEENGRGNFPPRFSGLQFPNYSSELNVNALELDDSALYLCASSLRGGRSYEQYFGPGTRLTVT.

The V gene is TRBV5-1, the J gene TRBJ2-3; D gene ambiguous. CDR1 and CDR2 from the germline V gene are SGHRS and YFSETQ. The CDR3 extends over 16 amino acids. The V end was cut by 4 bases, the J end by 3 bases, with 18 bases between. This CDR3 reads CASSPDVGFGTDTQYF. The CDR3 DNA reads TGCGCCAGCAGCCCGGATGTAGGGTTTGGGACAGATACGCAGTATTTT.

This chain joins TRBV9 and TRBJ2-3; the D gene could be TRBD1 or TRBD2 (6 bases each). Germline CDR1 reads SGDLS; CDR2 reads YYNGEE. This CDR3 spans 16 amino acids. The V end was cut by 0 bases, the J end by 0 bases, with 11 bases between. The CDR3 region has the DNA TGTGCCAGCAGCGTAGGGAGGGGGGTGAGCACAGATACGCAGTATTTT. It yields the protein CASSVGRGVSTDTQYF.

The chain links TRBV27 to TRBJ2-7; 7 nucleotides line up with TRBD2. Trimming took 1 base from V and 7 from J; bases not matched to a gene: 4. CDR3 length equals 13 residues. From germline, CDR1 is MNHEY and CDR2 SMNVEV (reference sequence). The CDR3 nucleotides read TGTGCCAGCAGTTTATGGGGGGAGGGAGAGCAGTACTTC. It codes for CASSLWGEGEQYF.

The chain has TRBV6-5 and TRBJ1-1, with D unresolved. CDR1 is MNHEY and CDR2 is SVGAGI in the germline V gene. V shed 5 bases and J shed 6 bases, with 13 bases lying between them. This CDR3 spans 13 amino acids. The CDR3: CASSQTNGAEAFF. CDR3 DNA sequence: TGTGCCAGCAGTCAGACCAACGGCGCTGAAGCTTTCTTT.

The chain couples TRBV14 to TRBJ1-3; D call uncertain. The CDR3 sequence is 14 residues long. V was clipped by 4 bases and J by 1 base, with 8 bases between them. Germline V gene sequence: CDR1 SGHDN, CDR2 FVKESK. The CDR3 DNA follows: TGTGCCAGCAGCCCGTTAGGTTCTGGAAACACCATATATTTT. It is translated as CASSPLGSGNTIYF.

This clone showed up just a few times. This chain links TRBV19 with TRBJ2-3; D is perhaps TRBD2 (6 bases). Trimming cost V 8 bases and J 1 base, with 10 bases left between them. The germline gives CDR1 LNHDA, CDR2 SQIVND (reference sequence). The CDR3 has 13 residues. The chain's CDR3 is CASLRGGTDTQYF. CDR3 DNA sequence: TGTGCCAGTCTTCGCGGGGGCACAGATACGCAGTATTTT.

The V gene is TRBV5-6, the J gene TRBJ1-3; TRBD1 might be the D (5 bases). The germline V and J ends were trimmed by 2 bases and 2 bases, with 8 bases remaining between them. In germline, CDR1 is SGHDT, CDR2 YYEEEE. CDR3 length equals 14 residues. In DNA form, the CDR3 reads TGTGCCAGCAGCTTCGGGACGACTGGAAACACCATATATTTT. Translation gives CASSFGTTGNTIYF.

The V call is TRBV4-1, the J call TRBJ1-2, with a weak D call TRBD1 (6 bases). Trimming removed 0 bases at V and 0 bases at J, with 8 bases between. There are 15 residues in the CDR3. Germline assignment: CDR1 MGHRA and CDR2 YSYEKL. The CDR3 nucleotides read TGCGCCAGCAGCCAAGAGGACAGAGCTAACTATGGCTACACCTTC. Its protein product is CASSQEDRANYGYTF.

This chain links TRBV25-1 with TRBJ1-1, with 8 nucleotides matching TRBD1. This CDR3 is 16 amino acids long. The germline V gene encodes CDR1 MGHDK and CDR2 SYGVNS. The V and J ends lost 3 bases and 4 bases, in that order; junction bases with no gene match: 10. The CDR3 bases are TGTGCCAGCAGTGATCCGGCAGGGGGCCTGGTCACTGAAGCTTTCTTT. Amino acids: CASSDPAGGLVTEAFF.

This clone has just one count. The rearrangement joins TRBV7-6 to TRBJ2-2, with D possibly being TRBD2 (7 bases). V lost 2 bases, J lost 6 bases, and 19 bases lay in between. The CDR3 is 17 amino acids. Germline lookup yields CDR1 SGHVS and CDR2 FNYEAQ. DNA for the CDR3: TGTGCCAGCAGCTTAAACGTCGGGGGGCTAGAGGCCGGGGAGCTGTTTTTT. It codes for CASSLNVGGLEAGELFF.

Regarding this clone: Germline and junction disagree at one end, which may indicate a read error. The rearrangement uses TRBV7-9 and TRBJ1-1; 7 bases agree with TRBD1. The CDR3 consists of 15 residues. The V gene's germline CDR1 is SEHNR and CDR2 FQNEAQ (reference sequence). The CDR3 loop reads CASSPQGGLKTEAFF. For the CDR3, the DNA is TGTGCCAGCAGCCCCCAGGGGGGGTTGAAGACTGAAGCTTTCTTT.

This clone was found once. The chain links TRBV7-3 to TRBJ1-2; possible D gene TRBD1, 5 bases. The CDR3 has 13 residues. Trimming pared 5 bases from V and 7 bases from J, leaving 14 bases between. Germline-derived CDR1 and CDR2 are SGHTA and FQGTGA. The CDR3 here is CASSPDQGIGYTF. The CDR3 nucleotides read TGTGCCAGCAGCCCCGACCAGGGAATTGGCTACACCTTC.

This CDR3 reads CASSFRDSQEQFF. The CDR3 DNA reads TGTGCCAGCAGTTTCCGGGACTCTCAGGAGCAGTTCTTC. V and J are TRBV6-6 and TRBJ2-1; D is possibly TRBD2 (6 bases). Trimming cost V 4 bases and J 10 bases, with 14 bases left between them. CDR1 is MNHNY and CDR2 is SVGAGI in the germline V gene (reference sequence). This CDR3 has 13 amino acids.

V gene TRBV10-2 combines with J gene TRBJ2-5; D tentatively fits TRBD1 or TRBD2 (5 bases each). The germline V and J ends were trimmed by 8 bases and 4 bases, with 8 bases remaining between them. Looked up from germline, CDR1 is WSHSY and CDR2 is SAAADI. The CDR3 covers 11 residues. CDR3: CASGGGETQYF. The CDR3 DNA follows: TGCGCCAGCGGGGGTGGAGAGACCCAGTACTTC.

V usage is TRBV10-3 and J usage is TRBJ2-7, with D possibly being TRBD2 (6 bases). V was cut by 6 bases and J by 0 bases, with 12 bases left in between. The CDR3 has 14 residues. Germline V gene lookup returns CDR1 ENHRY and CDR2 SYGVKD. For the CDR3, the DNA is TGTGCCATCAGGTCAGGGAGGAGCTCCTACGAGCAGTACTTC. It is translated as CAIRSGRSSYEQYF.

The CDR3 is CASSIQENTEAFF. The DNA of the CDR3 is TGTGCCAGTAGTATTCAGGAGAACACTGAAGCTTTCTTT. The J gene is TRBJ1-1, the V gene TRBV19; no reliable D call. Germline CDR1 and CDR2: LNHDA and SQIVND (reference sequence). The CDR3 totals 13 residues. V was shortened by 3 bases and J by 1 base, with 6 bases between the two germline ends.

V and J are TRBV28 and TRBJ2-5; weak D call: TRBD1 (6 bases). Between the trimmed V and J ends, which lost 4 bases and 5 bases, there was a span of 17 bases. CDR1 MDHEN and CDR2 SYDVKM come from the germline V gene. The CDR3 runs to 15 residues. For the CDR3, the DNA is TGTGCCAGCAGTTCCCGAGGGGGTTCTGTGGAGACCCAGTACTTC. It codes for CASSSRGGSVETQYF.

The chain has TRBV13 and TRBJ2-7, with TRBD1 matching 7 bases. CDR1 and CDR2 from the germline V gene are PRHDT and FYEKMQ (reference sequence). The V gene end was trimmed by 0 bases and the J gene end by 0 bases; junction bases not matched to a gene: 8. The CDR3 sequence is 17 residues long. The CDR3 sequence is CASSLGRKTGSSYEQYF. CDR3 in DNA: TGTGCCAGCAGCTTAGGCCGCAAGACAGGGAGCTCCTACGAGCAGTACTTC.

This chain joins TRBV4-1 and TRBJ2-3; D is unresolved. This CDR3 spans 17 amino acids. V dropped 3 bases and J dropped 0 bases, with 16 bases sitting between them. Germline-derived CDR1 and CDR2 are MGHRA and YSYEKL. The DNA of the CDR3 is TGCGCCAGCAGCCAGAGATACTCCTTAGCTAGCACAGATACGCAGTATTTT. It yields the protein CASSQRYSLASTDTQYF.